The following is a T cell receptor beta chain sequence with its context. Its specificity is not known. The table came from immunoSEQ multiplex PCR; TCRdb's copy has only in-frame clones and leaves some out. The data show around 99,000 clones, with 85% to 90% seen just once and nearly 5% held by the top ten. Receiving focal radiation plus CTLA-4 blockade with ipilimumab were patients who had chemo-refractory metastatic non-small-cell lung cancer. Germline CDR1 MNHNS, CDR2 SASEGT. The CDR3 length is 16 residues. Trimming cost V 3 bases and J 2 bases; bases outside gene matches: 2. The data were taken from a study of radiotherapy plus CTLA-4 blockade in lung cancer. Study details: With roughly 28% of patients having disease control, objective responses were seen in approximately 18%.

General study findings and limits: Interferon-beta and early blood T cell clone dynamics reportedly predicted response best. Blood saw expansion of tumor-derived TCR clones after radiotherapy plus ipilimumab.

Source: peripheral blood, taken from a patient treated with radiotherapy plus ipilimumab. This receptor was obtained from a human donor with non-small cell lung cancer that progressed on radiotherapy plus ipilimumab. This rearrangement joins TRBV6-1 to TRBJ2-1; 12 bases are shared with TRBD2. The CDR3 sequence: CASSERTSGTYNEQFF. In DNA, the CDR3 is TGTGCCAGCAGTGAGCGGACTAGCGGGACCTACAATGAGCAGTTCTTC.